These 23 T cell receptor beta chains came from one sample sequenced in a study of blood T cell repertoires in COVID-19. Clones were sequenced by immunoSEQ multiplex PCR, and TCRdb holds only the in-frame ones, with some missing. This sample has 45,000 to 55,000 clones, with about 81% found just once. The sample was peripheral blood. These receptors originate from a man aged 50 or older with active COVID-19.

This chain links TRBV5-1 with TRBJ2-6; D is unclear. Per the germline V gene, CDR1 is SGHRS and CDR2 is YFSETQ. The ends were cut back, 1 base at V and 4 bases at J, with 6 bases in the middle. The CDR3 has 14 residues. The DNA for the CDR3 is TGCGCCAGCAGCTTGCCGGTGGGGGCCAACGTCCTGACTTTC. It translates to CASSLPVGANVLTF.

This chain uses TRBV5-1 with TRBJ2-2; weak D call: TRBD1 (6 bases). The germline gives CDR1 SGHRS, CDR2 YFSETQ. The CDR3 is made up of 14 amino acids. V dropped 4 bases and J dropped 8 bases, with 15 bases sitting between them. The CDR3 sequence is CASSPRSGAGELFF. The CDR3 DNA reads as TGCGCCAGCAGCCCACGTTCAGGGGCAGGGGAGCTGTTTTTT.

The table lists this clone with a few counts. The chain joins TRBV6-5 to TRBJ2-5; 8 nucleotides align to TRBD1. J gave up 5 bases and V 6 bases, and 11 bases lay outside the gene matches. Germline-derived CDR1 and CDR2 are MNHEY and SVGAGI. CDR3 length: 15 residues. In nucleotides, the CDR3 is TGTGCCAGCAGACGACAGGGGACCCGAGTGGAGACCCAGTACTTC. This encodes CASRRQGTRVETQYF.

The chain is built from TRBV11-2 and TRBJ2-3; 7 bases are a match to TRBD2. The germline V gene has CDR1 SGHAT and CDR2 FQNNGV. This CDR3 is 15 amino acids long. J was trimmed by 3 bases and V by 6 bases; bases with no gene match: 9. The CDR3 is CASRTWGEGTDTQYF. The CDR3 DNA reads as TGTGCCAGCAGAACATGGGGGGAGGGGACAGATACGCAGTATTTT.

The chain employs TRBV12-5 and TRBJ2-1; 10 nucleotides agree with TRBD2. V trimming: 3 bases; J trimming: 7 bases; junction bases outside the gene matches: 9. CDR1 LGHNT and CDR2 FRNRAP come from the germline V gene. The CDR3 is 16 amino acids. The CDR3 region has the DNA TGTGCTAGTGGTTTTGGAGAGCGGGGGGGAAGGAATGAGCAGTTCTTC. As protein: CASGFGERGGRNEQFF.

The J gene is TRBJ2-2, the V gene TRBV6-4; a possible D gene is TRBD1 (5 bases). The germline gives CDR1 MRHNA, CDR2 SNTAGT. The CDR3 is 14 residues long. V lost 4 bases to trimming and J lost 3 bases, with 9 bases between them. CDR3 sequence (DNA): TGTGCCAGCAGTGTAGGCAGGGACACCGGGGAGCTGTTTTTT. Its translation: CASSVGRDTGELFF.

This chain links TRBV28 with TRBJ1-4, with D possibly being TRBD1 (5 bases). Germline V gene sequence: CDR1 MDHEN, CDR2 SYDVKM. Trimming stripped 11 bases from V and 4 bases from J, with 11 bases between. There are 12 residues in the CDR3. CDR3: CAYAGVNEKLFF. The CDR3 bases are TGTGCCTACGCGGGGGTTAATGAAAAACTGTTTTTT. Complete variable domain (other parts from reference TRBV28 and TRBJ1-4): DVKVTQSSRYLVKRTGEKVFLECVQDMDHENMFWYRQDPGLGLRLIYFSYDVKMKEKGDIPEGYSVSREKKERFSLILESASTNQTSMYLCAYAGVNEKLFFGSGTQLSVL.

V usage is TRBV4-1 and J usage is TRBJ1-2; D is possibly TRBD1 (6 bases). This CDR3 has 16 residues. Germline V gene data show CDR1 as MGHRA and CDR2 as YSYEKL. Trimming removed 2 bases from V and 3 bases from J, with 16 bases in between. The chain's CDR3 is CASSQLGQPWDYGYTF. DNA for the CDR3: TGCGCCAGCAGCCAATTAGGACAGCCATGGGACTATGGCTACACCTTC.

This clone showed up just a few times. The V call is TRBV28, the J call TRBJ1-6; D is possibly TRBD1 (5 bases). The V gene's germline CDR1 is MDHEN and CDR2 SYDVKM. This CDR3 is 14 amino acids long. V was shortened by 6 bases and J by 5 bases, with 11 bases between the two germline ends. CDR3 nucleotides: TGTGCCAGCAGCTCCGTAGGGGATAATTCACCCCTCCACTTT. It encodes CASSSVGDNSPLHF.

The rearrangement uses TRBV10-3 and TRBJ2-1; 7 bases align to TRBD2. There are 17 residues in the CDR3. J gave up 0 bases and V 6 bases, and 11 bases lay outside the gene matches. Germline CDR1 is ENHRY and CDR2 is SYGVKD. In DNA, the CDR3 is TGTGCCATCAGGGTAGGGTATGCGGGGGACTCCTACAATGAGCAGTTCTTC. This encodes CAIRVGYAGDSYNEQFF.

This clone has only one observation. This chain connects TRBV6-5 to TRBJ2-3; D remains ambiguous. The V end lost 0 bases, the J end lost 2 bases, and 12 bases lay between the germline ends. Per germline, CDR1 MNHEY and CDR2 SVGAGI. The CDR3 loop spans 16 amino acids. The DNA of the CDR3 is TGTGCCAGCAGTTACTCGGCTGGCCAAATCACAGATACGCAGTATTTT. This codes for CASSYSAGQITDTQYF.

The chain joins TRBV6-5 to TRBJ1-6; 7 nucleotides line up with TRBD1. Germline CDR1 reads MNHEY; CDR2 reads SVGAGI. The CDR3 sequence is 13 residues long. The V gene end was trimmed by 6 bases and the J gene end by 9 bases; junction bases not matched to a gene: 5. CDR3 protein: CASRTGSASPLHF. Written as DNA, the CDR3 is TGTGCCAGCAGGACAGGGTCGGCTTCACCCCTCCACTTT.

The chain links TRBV25-1 to TRBJ2-6, with D possibly being TRBD1 (7 bases). The V end was cut by 1 base, the J end by 0 bases, with 13 bases between. CDR1 is MGHDK and CDR2 is SYGVNS in the germline V gene. The CDR3 length is 18 residues. DNA of the CDR3: TGTGCCAGCAGTGAATCAGGAGGGGACAGCTCTGGGGCCAACGTCCTGACTTTC. Its protein is CASSESGGDSSGANVLTF.

The chain has TRBV24-1 and TRBJ2-1; D may be TRBD2 (6 bases). Germline assignment: CDR1 KGHDR and CDR2 SFDVKD. The V end was cut by 2 bases, the J end by 12 bases, with 16 bases between. The CDR3 length is 14 residues. The CDR3 sequence is CATSDWEDGRGQFF. In DNA, the CDR3 is TGTGCCACCAGTGATTGGGAGGATGGCCGAGGGCAGTTCTTC.

The rearrangement links TRBV6-2 or TRBV6-3 to TRBJ2-7; D gene uncertain. The CDR3 has 14 residues. Germline V gives CDR1 MNHEY, CDR2 SVGEGT. Trimming shortened V by 0 bases and J by 0 bases, and 6 bases separated the two germline ends. Written as DNA, the CDR3 is TGTGCCAGCAGTTACTCTTCCAGCTCCTACGAGCAGTACTTC. The encoded protein is CASSYSSSSYEQYF.

The chain recombines TRBV5-4 with TRBJ1-2; TRBD1 matches at 7 bases. The CDR3 is made up of 16 amino acids. The V gene end was trimmed by 5 bases and the J gene end by 2 bases; junction bases not matched to a gene: 12. Per the germline V gene, CDR1 is SGHNT and CDR2 is YYREEE (reference sequence). CDR3 loop: CASSTGLRDRNYGYTF. CDR3 bases: TGTGCCAGCAGTACCGGGCTCCGGGACAGAAACTATGGCTACACCTTC.

This clone was counted a few times. The chain combines TRBV29-1 with TRBJ2-1; D gene uncertain. Trimming left V 8 bases short and J 6 bases short, with 8 bases between. Germline CDR1 reads SQVTM; CDR2 reads ANQGSEA. This CDR3 comprises 10 residues. The CDR3 region has the DNA TGCAGCACTATCCTCAATGAGCAGTTCTTC. Protein: CSTILNEQFF.

This clone has only a few counts. The chain is built from TRBV7-6 and TRBJ2-1; 8 nucleotides align to TRBD1. Germline V gene sequence: CDR1 SGHVS, CDR2 FNYEAQ. The junction had 5 bases not matched to a gene; V was cut back by 2 bases and J by 2 bases. CDR3 length: 16 residues. The CDR3 spells CASSLQGADAYNEQFF. Written as DNA, the CDR3 is TGTGCCAGCAGCTTACAGGGGGCGGACGCCTACAATGAGCAGTTCTTC.

This chain uses TRBV12-3 or TRBV12-4 with TRBJ2-1; perhaps TRBD2 as D (6 bases). The length of the CDR3 is 11 residues. The V end was cut by 6 bases, the J end by 10 bases, with 10 bases between. The CDR3 nucleotides read TGTGCCAGCAGCCGCGGGACCGAGCAGTTCTTC. It specifies CASSRGTEQFF.

This clone has only a few counts. This rearrangement joins TRBV10-1 to TRBJ2-1; no definite D call. V lost 0 bases and J lost 10, with 16 bases in between. The CDR3 covers 15 residues. Per germline, CDR1 WNHNN and CDR2 SYGVQD (reference sequence). The CDR3 coding sequence is TGCGCCAGCAGTGAGTCAGTGGGTCCTCCTAGGGAGCAGTTCTTC. It yields the protein CASSESVGPPREQFF.

The chain employs TRBV10-1 and TRBJ2-2, with TRBD1 identical over 12 bases. V dropped 3 bases and J dropped 6; count of bases not matched to a gene: 8. The CDR3 is made up of 17 amino acids. The germline V gene encodes CDR1 WNHNN and CDR2 SYGVQD (reference sequence). The CDR3: CASSDRDRGLAAGELFF. The DNA for the CDR3 is TGCGCCAGCAGTGACCGGGACAGGGGGCTGGCGGCCGGGGAGCTGTTTTTT.

The rearrangement links TRBV2 to TRBJ1-4; 9 bases line up with TRBD1. The CDR3 has 17 residues. Germline V lookup: CDR1 SNHLY, CDR2 FYNNEI. The V gene end was trimmed by 8 bases and the J gene end by 3 bases; junction bases not matched to a gene: 13. CDR3 protein: CASDRDRAISPNEKLFF. The DNA of the CDR3 is TGTGCCAGCGACCGGGACAGGGCGATTTCGCCTAATGAAAAACTGTTTTTT. Full variable domain (rest looked up from reference TRBV2 and TRBJ1-4): EPEVTQTPSHQVTQMGQEVILRCVPISNHLYFYWYRQILGQKVEFLVSFYNNEISEKSEIFDDQFSVERPDGSNFTLKIRSTKLEDSAMYFCASDRDRAISPNEKLFFGSGTQLSVL.

The chain links TRBV2 to TRBJ1-2, with TRBD1 matching over 8 bases. CDR1 SNHLY and CDR2 FYNNEI come from the germline V gene. The CDR3 consists of 14 residues. The V and J ends lost 6 bases and 4 bases, in that order; junction bases with no gene match: 7. CDR3 sequence: CASSSRQGSYGYTF. The CDR3 DNA reads as TGTGCCAGCAGCTCCCGACAGGGGAGCTATGGCTACACCTTC.